This TCR beta chain was sequenced during a study of early T cells in non-severe SARS-CoV-2 infection. cDNA molecules, individually, were tagged with unique molecular identifiers. TCRdb reprocessed the 5' RACE reads with MiXCR, giving one entry per CDR3 protein. This table holds approximately 47,000 distinct CDR3 sequences, about 6.2% found once. Trimming cost V 1 base and J 6 bases, with 6 bases left between them. The CDR3 is 12 residues long. Germline V gene sequence: CDR1 SGHRS, CDR2 YFSETQ. The source was whole blood, collected at baseline. The TCR was taken from an adult who was a healthcare worker with PCR-confirmed SARS-CoV-2 infection or an uninfected control (not recorded which). V and J are TRBV5-1 and TRBJ2-3; D remains unclear. In DNA form, the CDR3 reads TGCGCCAGCAGCTTGATGGGGGATACGCAGTATTTT. Encoded protein: CASSLMGDTQYF.